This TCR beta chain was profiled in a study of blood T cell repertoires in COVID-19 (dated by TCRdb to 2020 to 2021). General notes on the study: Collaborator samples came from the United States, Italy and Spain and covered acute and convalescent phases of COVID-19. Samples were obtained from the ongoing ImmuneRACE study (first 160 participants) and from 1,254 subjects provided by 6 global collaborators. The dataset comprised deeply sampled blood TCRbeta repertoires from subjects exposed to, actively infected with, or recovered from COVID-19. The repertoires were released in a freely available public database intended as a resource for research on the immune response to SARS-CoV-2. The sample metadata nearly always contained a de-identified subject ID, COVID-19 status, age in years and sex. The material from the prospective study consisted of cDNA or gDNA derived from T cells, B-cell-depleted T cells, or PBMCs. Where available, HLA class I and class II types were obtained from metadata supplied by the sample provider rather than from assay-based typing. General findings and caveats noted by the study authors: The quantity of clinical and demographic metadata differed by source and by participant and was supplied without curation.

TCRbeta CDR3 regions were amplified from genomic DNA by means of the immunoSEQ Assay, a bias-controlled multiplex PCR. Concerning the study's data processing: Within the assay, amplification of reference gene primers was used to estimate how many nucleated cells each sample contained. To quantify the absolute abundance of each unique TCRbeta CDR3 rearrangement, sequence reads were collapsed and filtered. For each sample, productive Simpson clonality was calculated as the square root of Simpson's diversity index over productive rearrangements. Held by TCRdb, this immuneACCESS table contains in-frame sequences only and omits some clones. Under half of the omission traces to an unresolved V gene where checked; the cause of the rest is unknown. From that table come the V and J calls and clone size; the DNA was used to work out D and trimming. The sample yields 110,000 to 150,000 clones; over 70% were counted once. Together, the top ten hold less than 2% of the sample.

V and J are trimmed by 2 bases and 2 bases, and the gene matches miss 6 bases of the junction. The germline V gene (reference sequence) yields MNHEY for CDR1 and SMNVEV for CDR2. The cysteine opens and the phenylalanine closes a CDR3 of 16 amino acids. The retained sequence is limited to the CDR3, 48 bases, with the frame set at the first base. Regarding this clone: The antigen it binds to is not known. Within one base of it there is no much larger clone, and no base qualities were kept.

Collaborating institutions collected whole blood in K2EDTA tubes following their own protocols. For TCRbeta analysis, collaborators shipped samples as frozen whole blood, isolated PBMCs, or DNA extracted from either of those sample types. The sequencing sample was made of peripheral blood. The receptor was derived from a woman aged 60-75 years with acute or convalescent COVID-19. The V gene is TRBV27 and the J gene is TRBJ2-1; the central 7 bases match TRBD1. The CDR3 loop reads CASSLLWDSTYNEQFF. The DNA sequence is TGTGCCAGCAGTTTACTCTGGGACAGTACCTACAATGAGCAGTTCTTC.